This TCR beta chain was sequenced for a study of shared clonotypes between healthy human individuals. Study observations and caveats: The study found approximately 5% of naive CD4 clonotypes shared across a handful of donors.

Details on this clone: Its cognate antigen is unknown.

Libraries were prepared by immunoSEQ multiplex PCR; TCRdb keeps only in-frame clonotypes and omits some of them. Of roughly 1 million clones in the sample, approximately 80% were seen once. The V segment lost 6 bases and the J segment 0 bases; nucleotides outside the gene matches: 9. This CDR3 has 16 residues. Germline lookup yields CDR1 SGHTA and CDR2 FQGNSA. The sample taken for sequencing was memory CD4+ T cells from PBMCs. The subset was: CD45RA-negative fraction. The chain combines TRBV7-2 with TRBJ2-7, with 9 nucleotides matching TRBD1. The receptor was isolated from a young man in good health. Some clones in this sample may be carry-over from other donors' samples. This CDR3 is CASRRWGQGGSYEQYF. In DNA, the CDR3 is TGTGCCAGCAGACGTTGGGGACAGGGAGGCTCCTACGAGCAGTACTTC.